The 27 T cell receptor beta chains reported below all come from one sample, sequenced in a study of T cells in Graves' hyperthyroidism and ophthalmopathy. The CDR3 regions of TCR beta were amplified from RNA transcripts. HTBI primers drove first-round RT-PCR of the TCR CDR3. MiXCR, run by TCRdb on the multiplex PCR reads, gives a single entry per CDR3 protein. The sample gives around 440,000 distinct CDR3 sequences, more than 15% of which show up once; 14% is in the top ten. Sequencing input: blood. All receptors derive from a woman younger than 30 with Graves' hyperthyroidism.

The chain carries TRBV4-2 and TRBJ1-2; D is perhaps TRBD1 (5 bases). V was clipped by 4 bases and J by 3 bases, with 15 bases between them. Per the germline V gene, CDR1 is LGHNA and CDR2 is YNFKEQ. CDR3 size: 15 residues. CDR3 in amino acids: CASSRVDGGDYGYTF. CDR3 nucleotide sequence: TGTGCCAGCAGCCGCGTCGACGGGGGTGACTATGGCTACACCTTC.

The chain carries TRBV6-4 and TRBJ1-5; 12 positions agree with TRBD1. CDR1 is MRHNA and CDR2 is SNTAGT in the germline V gene. V dropped 2 bases and J dropped 2; count of bases not matched to a gene: 7. The CDR3 loop spans 18 amino acids. Here the CDR3 reads CASSDPGQGASGNQPQHF. CDR3 DNA sequence: TGTGCCAGCAGTGACCCGGGACAGGGGGCGTCTGGCAATCAGCCCCAGCATTTT.

CDR3 DNA: TGCAGTGCTCATCGACAGGGGCGTATGAACACTGAAGCTTTCTTT. Translation gives CSAHRQGRMNTEAFF. The J gene is TRBJ1-1, the V gene TRBV20-1; 8 nucleotides line up with TRBD1. The CDR3 runs 15 residues. Trimming took 5 bases from V and 0 from J; bases not matched to a gene: 8. Germline-derived CDR1 and CDR2 are DFQATT and SNEGSKA (reference sequence).

This clonotype was observed a single time. This sequence may be a read error, since a much larger clone differs from it by one base. This chain joins TRBV29-1 and TRBJ2-7; D perhaps matches TRBD1 (7 bases). Germline V gives CDR1 SQVTM, CDR2 ANQGSEA. The V gene lost 4 bases and the J gene lost 8 bases, with 21 bases spanning the gap. The CDR3 contains 14 residues. CDR3 sequence: CSVVVGQVGGKQYF. CDR3 coding DNA: TGCAGCGTTGTGGTCGGACAGGTTGGGGGGAAGCAGTACTTC.

This clonotype was detected many times. The genes are TRBV11-2 and TRBJ2-7, with no clear D. Germline lookup yields CDR1 SGHAT and CDR2 FQNNGV. CDR3 length equals 13 residues. V lost 7 bases to trimming and J lost 1 base, with 11 bases between them. CDR3 DNA sequence: TGTGCCAGCAACCTAGGGCAGTCCTACGAGCAGTACTTC. Translating it yields CASNLGQSYEQYF. Looking up the rest from reference TRBV11-2 and TRBJ2-7 gives the full variable domain: EAGVAQSPRYKIIEKRQSVAFWCNPISGHATLYWYQQILGQGPKLLIQFQNNGVVDDSQLPKDRFSAERLKGVDSTLKIQPAKLEDSAVYLCASNLGQSYEQYFGPGTRLTVT.

V is TRBV9 and J is TRBJ2-5; 9 bases are a match to TRBD2. The CDR3 consists of 18 residues. V gave up 0 bases and J gave up 5 bases; unmatched junction bases: 14. Germline CDR1 reads SGDLS; CDR2 reads YYNGEE. The CDR3 protein is CASSVETSGPINGETQYF. CDR3 nucleotides: TGTGCCAGCAGCGTAGAGACTAGCGGACCCATAAACGGGGAGACCCAGTACTTC.

This clonotype came up a few times. The rearrangement joins TRBV10-2 to TRBJ2-1, with D unclear. The germline gives CDR1 WSHSY, CDR2 SAAADI. This CDR3 comprises 17 residues. V was trimmed by 2 bases and J by 5 bases, leaving 19 bases between them. CDR3 coding DNA: TGCGCCAGCAGTGAGCCCCGGACCAGTTTGCTCGACAATGAGCAGTTCTTC. Encoded protein: CASSEPRTSLLDNEQFF.

This clonotype showed up many times. The rearrangement links TRBV28 to TRBJ2-7; D possibly matches TRBD1 or TRBD2 (6 bases each). The CDR3 extends over 19 amino acids. The germline V and J ends were trimmed by 4 bases and 2 bases, with 27 bases remaining between them. Germline V gene data show CDR1 as MDHEN and CDR2 as SYDVKM. The CDR3 coding sequence is TGTGCCAGCAGTTCGCGGGACACAAAAAATCTTTTACGGACCTACGAGCAGTACTTC. As protein: CASSSRDTKNLLRTYEQYF.

This chain joins TRBV30 and TRBJ1-2; D possibly corresponds to TRBD1 (6 bases). Germline CDR1 GTSNPN, CDR2 SVGIG (reference sequence). V was pared by 2 bases and J by 4 bases, with 8 bases between. This CDR3 is built from 12 residues. The chain's CDR3 is CAWSSGVYGYTF. In DNA form, the CDR3 reads TGTGCCTGGAGTTCAGGGGTCTATGGCTACACCTTC.

This clonotype was seen repeatedly, ten times or more. CDR3 sequence reads: CASSLLGTRDTQYF. CDR3 coding DNA: TGCGCCAGCAGCTTGTTGGGGACCAGAGATACGCAGTATTTT. The chain links TRBV5-1 to TRBJ2-3; D possibly uses TRBD1 or TRBD2 (5 bases each). With 1 base removed from V and 5 bases from J, the gap between germline ends came to 11 bases. The CDR3 is made up of 14 amino acids. The germline gives CDR1 SGHRS, CDR2 YFSETQ.

In this sample, this clonotype turned up many times. V gene TRBV27 combines with J gene TRBJ2-1; D not resolved. Germline V gene data show CDR1 as MNHEY and CDR2 as SMNVEV (reference sequence). The ends were cut back, 8 bases at V and 6 bases at J, with 5 bases in the middle. The CDR3 is 10 amino acids. CDR3 bases: TGTGCCAGCGGAATCAATGAGCAGTTCTTC. Protein product: CASGINEQFF.

This clonotype has a handful of counts. This chain links TRBV24-1 with TRBJ2-3; TRBD2 agrees at 12 bases. With V trimmed by 4 bases and J by 2 bases, 3 bases remained unmatched. The CDR3 loop spans 16 amino acids. CDR1 and CDR2 (germline): KGHDR, SFDVKD. DNA for the CDR3: TGTGCCACCAGTGACCCTAGCGGGGGGGCCACAGATACGCAGTATTTT. Protein: CATSDPSGGATDTQYF.

Many counts were recorded for this clonotype. The chain is built from TRBV29-1 and TRBJ2-5, with a possible D match to TRBD2 (6 bases). Between the trimmed V and J ends, which lost 1 base and 5 bases, there was a span of 20 bases. Germline-derived CDR1 and CDR2 are SQVTM and ANQGSEA. The CDR3 spans 16 residues. CDR3 amino acids: CSVEGVAGSARETQYF. The CDR3 DNA reads as TGCAGCGTTGAAGGGGTCGCGGGGTCCGCTCGGGAGACCCAGTACTTC.

The CDR3 coding sequence is TGCAGTGCTAGAGGGGGTAAAGCGGGAGTAAGCTACAATGAGCAGTTCTTC. Translation gives CSARGGKAGVSYNEQFF. The rearrangement joins TRBV20-1 to TRBJ2-1; 8 bases agree with TRBD2. Per germline, CDR1 DFQATT and CDR2 SNEGSKA (reference sequence). The CDR3 runs to 17 residues. The junction had 11 bases not matched to a gene; V was cut back by 1 base and J by 3 bases.

Ten or more counts support this clonotype. The gene calls are TRBV20-1 and TRBJ1-1; 8 nucleotides match TRBD1. This CDR3 has 13 amino acids. Germline assignment: CDR1 DFQATT and CDR2 SNEGSKA (reference sequence). Losses at the gene ends were 8 bases for V and 1 base for J; bases not matched to a gene: 6. Written as DNA, the CDR3 is TGCAGTTCAGGGGGCTTAAGGAACACTGAAGCTTTCTTT. Encoded protein: CSSGGLRNTEAFF.

This clonotype was observed a few times. CDR3 coding DNA: TGTGCCATCAGTGAGTCGAGGGCAGGAGGTGGCTACACCTTC. Protein sequence: CAISESRAGGGYTF. The chain employs TRBV10-3 and TRBJ1-2; unclear D gene. This CDR3 has 14 residues. Germline values: CDR1 ENHRY, CDR2 SYGVKD. Trimming shortened V by 0 bases and J by 7 bases, and 12 bases separated the two germline ends.

In this sample, this clonotype turned up many times. The rearrangement links TRBV20-1 to TRBJ1-1; TRBD1 matches 7 bases. The CDR3 extends over 15 amino acids. Germline V gene data show CDR1 as DFQATT and CDR2 as SNEGSKA (reference sequence). After removal of 0 bases from V and 6 bases from J, the junction contained 10 bases not matched to a gene. Written as DNA, the CDR3 is TGCAGTGCTAGAGACCGGGGAAGGGGGCAGCCTGAAGCTTTCTTT. Translated, it gives CSARDRGRGQPEAFF.

Details on this clonotype: This may stem from a read error, because a much larger clone lies one nucleotide away. This chain uses TRBV5-1 with TRBJ2-7; D perhaps matches TRBD1 (8 bases). Looked up from germline, CDR1 is SGHRS and CDR2 is YFSETQ. The CDR3 is made up of 18 amino acids. V lost 2 bases and J lost 9, with 30 bases in between. This CDR3 is CASSLWTGWNGRGNGQYF. In nucleotides, the CDR3 is TGCGCCAGCAGCTTATGGACAGGGTGGAACGGGCGGGGGAACGGGCAGTACTTC.

The chain uses TRBV4-2 and TRBJ2-7, with 10 bases lining up with TRBD1. Germline V gene sequence: CDR1 LGHNA, CDR2 YNFKEQ. After removal of 0 bases from V and 1 base from J, the junction contained 12 bases not matched to a gene. This CDR3 comprises 19 residues. The CDR3 loop is CASSQDGTGDWGLSYEQYF. CDR3 DNA: TGTGCCAGCAGCCAAGATGGGACAGGGGATTGGGGACTGTCCTACGAGCAGTACTTC.

The table lists this clonotype with a few counts. V usage is TRBV10-2 and J usage is TRBJ2-3; TRBD2 agrees at 9 bases. Germline CDR1 reads WSHSY; CDR2 reads SAAADI. This CDR3 region has 14 residues. Trimming at V came to 7 bases and at J to 3 bases, leaving 5 bases not matched to a gene. The DNA of the CDR3 is TGCGCCAGCACGGCGGCGGGGGGGACAGATACGCAGTATTTT. Amino acids: CASTAAGGTDTQYF.

This clonotype was counted many times. The gene calls are TRBV5-1 and TRBJ2-4; D gene ambiguous. Trimming stripped 0 bases from V and 10 bases from J, with 14 bases between. The germline gives CDR1 SGHRS, CDR2 YFSETQ. The CDR3 extends over 14 amino acids. CDR3 in amino acids: CASSLGPTETIQYF. Here the CDR3 DNA reads TGCGCCAGCAGCTTGGGCCCCACGGAGACTATTCAGTACTTC.

This CDR3 is CASSADRVRTDTQYF. The DNA of the CDR3 is TGTGCCAGCAGCGCCGACCGAGTCCGCACAGATACGCAGTATTTT. V gene TRBV9 combines with J gene TRBJ2-3, with D hard to call. The CDR3 sequence is 15 residues long. The germline V gene encodes CDR1 SGDLS and CDR2 YYNGEE. Trimming removed 3 bases from V and 1 base from J, with 12 bases in between.

This clonotype occurred many times. The chain uses TRBV18 and TRBJ2-1; TRBD2 aligns across 15 bases. Germline-derived CDR1 and CDR2 are KGHSH and LQKENI. The CDR3 extends over 16 amino acids. V trimming: 4 bases; J trimming: 7 bases; junction bases outside the gene matches: 5. CDR3 protein: CASSRTSGGAANEQFF. CDR3 in DNA: TGTGCCAGCTCACGGACTAGCGGGGGGGCCGCGAATGAGCAGTTCTTC.

Ten or more counts support this clonotype. The chain uses TRBV7-3 and TRBJ2-3; TRBD2 might be the D (5 bases). Trimming shortened V by 5 bases and J by 2 bases, and 11 bases separated the two germline ends. CDR3 length: 14 amino acids. Per germline, CDR1 SGHTA and CDR2 FQGTGA. The CDR3 nucleotides read TGTGCCAGCAGCCCGACGGGGATCACAGATACGCAGTATTTT. Amino acids: CASSPTGITDTQYF.

The chain joins TRBV6-2 or TRBV6-3 to TRBJ2-5, with 12 bases identical to TRBD2. CDR3 length: 17 residues. The junction had 12 bases not matched to a gene; V was cut back by 2 bases and J by 8 bases. Germline V gene sequence: CDR1 MNHEY, CDR2 SVGEGT. The CDR3 reads CASSYPQRLAGVGTQYF. In DNA, the CDR3 is TGTGCCAGCAGTTACCCCCAAAGACTAGCGGGAGTGGGAACCCAGTACTTC.

This clonotype was detected many times. The CDR3 DNA follows: TGTGCCAGCAGTGCCAGGGGGGTTGGCCCCAAAAATGAGCAGTTCTTC. Translation gives CASSARGVGPKNEQFF. V usage is TRBV2 and J usage is TRBJ2-1; possible D gene TRBD1, 7 bases. The germline V gene has CDR1 SNHLY and CDR2 FYNNEI. V was shortened by 4 bases and J by 7 bases, with 20 bases between the two germline ends. This CDR3 is 16 amino acids long.

The CDR3: CSARATGGDTQYF. In DNA, the CDR3 is TGCAGTGCTAGGGCTACGGGAGGAGATACGCAGTATTTT. This chain uses TRBV20-1 with TRBJ2-3, with 7 bases fitting TRBD2. The CDR3 consists of 13 residues. V shed 3 bases, J shed 5 bases, and the junction held 5 bases outside the gene matches. Germline V gene data show CDR1 as DFQATT and CDR2 as SNEGSKA (reference sequence).